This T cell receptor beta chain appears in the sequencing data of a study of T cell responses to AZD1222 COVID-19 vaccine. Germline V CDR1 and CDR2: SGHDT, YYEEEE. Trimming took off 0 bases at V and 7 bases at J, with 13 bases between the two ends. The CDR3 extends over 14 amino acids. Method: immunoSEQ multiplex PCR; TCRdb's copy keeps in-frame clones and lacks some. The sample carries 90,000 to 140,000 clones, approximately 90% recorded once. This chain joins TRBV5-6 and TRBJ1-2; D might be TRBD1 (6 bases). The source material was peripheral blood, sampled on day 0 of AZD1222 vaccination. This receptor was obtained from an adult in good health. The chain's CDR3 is CASSLGVGAGGYTF. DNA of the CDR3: TGTGCCAGCAGCTTGGGAGTGGGGGCTGGTGGCTACACCTTC. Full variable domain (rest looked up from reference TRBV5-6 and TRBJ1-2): DAGVTQSPTHLIKTRGQQVTLRCSPKSGHDTVSWYQQALGQGPQFIFQYYEEEERQRGNFPDRFSGHQFPNYSSELNVNALLLGDSALYLCASSLGVGAGGYTFGSGTRLTVV.